This T cell receptor (beta chain) was observed in a study of blood T cell repertoires in COVID-19. Study-level background: Acute and convalescent COVID-19 specimens originated in the United States, Italy and Spain.

Method: immunoSEQ multiplex PCR; TCRdb's copy keeps in-frame clones and lacks some. The sample lists about 62,000 clones; around 87% were seen once. One Seattle source followed patients from active infection through their disease course. In its sample, this clone was seen once. CDR1 is MNHEY, CDR2 SVGEGT, per germline. The CDR3 spans 15 residues. Losses at the gene ends were 6 bases for V and 11 bases for J; bases not matched to a gene: 13. V and J are TRBV6-2 or TRBV6-3 and TRBJ1-1; 12 bases align to TRBD1. Sequencing was carried out using peripheral blood. The TCR sequence derives from a woman aged 55-70 years with COVID-19, enrolled during active disease. The DNA of the CDR3 is TGTGCCAGCAGCCTCGGGGGACAGGGGGCGAGGGATGCTTTCTTT. It specifies CASSLGGQGARDAFF.